Following are 3 T cell receptor beta chains from one sample sequenced in a study of T cells in Graves' hyperthyroidism and ophthalmopathy. TCR beta CDR3 regions were amplified from RNA. A set of HTBI primers served as the primers for a first-round RT-PCR of the TCR CDR3. MiXCR, applied by TCRdb to the multiplex PCR reads, yields one record per CDR3 protein. The data contain 600,000 to 800,000 distinct CDR3 sequences, approximately 36% of them singletons. Specimen: blood. Receptor source: a woman in her forties with Graves' hyperthyroidism.

As regards this clonotype: The junction and the germline gene differ at one end; a read error may be behind it. The J gene is TRBJ2-7, the V gene TRBV24-1, with TRBD1 matching 7 bases. CDR1 is KGHDR and CDR2 is SFDVKD in the germline V gene. CDR3 length: 14 residues. The DNA of the CDR3 is TGTGCCAGCAGTCCTCTCGACAGGGTCCACGAGCAGTACTTC. This sequence encodes CASSPLDRVHEQYF.

This clonotype was seen at least ten times. V gene TRBV29-1 combines with J gene TRBJ2-6, with D hard to call. The CDR3 runs to 12 residues. Trimming took 6 bases from V and 0 from J, leaving 3 bases between them. Germline values: CDR1 SQVTM, CDR2 ANQGSEA. CDR3 DNA sequence: TGCAGCGTCCTCTCTGGGGCCAACGTCCTGACTTTC. This translates into CSVLSGANVLTF.

This clonotype appeared a few times. CDR3 bases: TGTGCCAGCAGTCACTGGGACAGGGATTCCTCCTACGAGCAGTACTTC. Translated: CASSHWDRDSSYEQYF. J is TRBJ2-7 and V is TRBV12-3 or TRBV12-4; 9 bases agree with TRBD1. V gave up 5 bases and J gave up 0 bases; unmatched junction bases: 8. The CDR3 totals 16 residues.